One sample yielded the 24 T cell receptor beta chains listed below, sequenced in a study of blood T cell repertoires in COVID-19. The assay was immunoSEQ multiplex PCR, and TCRdb's table has in-frame clones only and misses some. The data contain some 62,000 clones, around 80% of them seen just once; the ten biggest clones take up more than 13%. Sequenced sample: peripheral blood. The receptors were sampled from a man aged 55-75 years with COVID-19, enrolled during active disease.

V is TRBV2 and J is TRBJ1-1; TRBD1 aligns across 7 bases. Germline loops: CDR1 SNHLY, CDR2 FYNNEI. The CDR3 runs to 13 residues. J gave up 1 base and V 10 bases, and 6 bases lay outside the gene matches. CDR3 bases: TGTGCCACCAAGGGGGCGGGGAACACTGAAGCTTTCTTT. It translates to CATKGAGNTEAFF.

The rearrangement links TRBV6-5 to TRBJ1-5, with 8 bases fitting TRBD1. In germline, CDR1 is MNHEY, CDR2 SVGAGI. The CDR3 has 12 amino acids. The V segment lost 6 bases and the J segment 5 bases; nucleotides outside the gene matches: 0. As DNA, the CDR3 is TGTGCCAGCAGGGACAGGGATCAGCCCCAGCATTTT. Its protein product is CASRDRDQPQHF.

The chain is built from TRBV12-3 or TRBV12-4 and TRBJ2-1, with D uncertain. CDR3 length equals 12 residues. Trimming removed 7 bases at V and 8 bases at J, with 12 bases between. The CDR3 sequence is CASTPSTDEQFF. The CDR3 region has the DNA TGTGCCAGCACCCCTTCCACGGATGAGCAGTTCTTC.

The chain employs TRBV18 and TRBJ2-6; TRBD1 might be the D (6 bases). The CDR3 extends over 17 amino acids. Germline CDR1 KGHSH, CDR2 LQKENI. V lost 0 bases and J 0 bases, leaving 9 bases between the germline ends. The chain's CDR3 is CASSPPDRDSGANVLTF. CDR3 DNA sequence: TGTGCCAGCTCACCACCGGACAGAGACTCTGGGGCCAACGTCCTGACTTTC.

This chain links TRBV6-6 with TRBJ2-7; D might be TRBD1 (6 bases). CDR3 length equals 12 residues. V dropped 7 bases and J dropped 2 bases, with 9 bases sitting between them. CDR1 is MNHNY, CDR2 SVGAGI, per germline (reference sequence). CDR3 amino acids: CASKQGTYEQYF. CDR3 DNA sequence: TGTGCCAGCAAACAGGGTACCTACGAGCAGTACTTC.

The gene calls are TRBV27 and TRBJ2-7; a weak D match, TRBD2 (5 bases). This CDR3 has 14 residues. CDR1 and CDR2 from the germline V gene are MNHEY and SMNVEV (reference sequence). V lost 5 bases and J 2 bases, leaving 13 bases between the germline ends. CDR3 sequence reads: CASSPTRAAYEQYF. The DNA of the CDR3 is TGTGCCAGCAGTCCCACTAGGGCCGCCTACGAGCAGTACTTC.

This clone has just a few counts. Other nucleotide sequences in the sample specify the same CDR3. This sequence joins TRBV5-4 and TRBJ2-5; 11 nucleotides align to TRBD2. CDR3 length equals 15 residues. CDR1 is SGHNT, CDR2 YYREEE, per germline (reference sequence). The J segment lost 2 bases and the V segment lost 4 bases, leaving 4 bases of the junction unmatched. The CDR3 nucleotides read TGTGCCAGCAGCCCGGGGACTAGCGGTCAAGAGACCCAGTACTTC. Translating it yields CASSPGTSGQETQYF.

The rearrangement links TRBV28 to TRBJ1-2, with D maybe TRBD1 (5 bases). Germline values: CDR1 MDHEN, CDR2 SYDVKM. Trimming stripped 4 bases from V and 7 bases from J, with 13 bases between. CDR3 size: 13 residues. CDR3 in amino acids: CASSSHRLSGYTF. In DNA, the CDR3 is TGTGCCAGCAGTTCCCACAGGCTCTCTGGCTACACCTTC.

This clone was detected a few times. The V call is TRBV7-5, the J call TRBJ2-1; the table's D gene call, TRBD2, was not cross checked with the DNA. TRBV7-5 is flagged as a pseudogene. This CDR3 contains 13 residues. The CDR3 region is CVRSLGRVNEQFF. The CDR3, as DNA: TGTGTCAGAAGCTTAGGGCGGGTCAATGAGCAGTTCTTC.

This clone was counted a few times. The rearrangement links TRBV7-3 to TRBJ2-2; a weak D match, TRBD1 (6 bases). Trimming took 1 base from V and 6 from J, leaving 9 bases between them. The CDR3 contains 14 residues. Germline V CDR1 and CDR2: SGHTA, FQGTGA. CDR3 in DNA: TGTGCCAGCAGCTTAAACAGGGAATCCGGGGAGCTGTTTTTT. This gives the protein CASSLNRESGELFF.

This chain joins TRBV30 and TRBJ2-1, with D possibly TRBD2 on 7 matching bases. This CDR3 region has 14 residues. V was pared by 6 bases and J by 7 bases, with 19 bases between. Germline V gene sequence: CDR1 GTSNPN, CDR2 SVGIG (reference sequence). The CDR3: CACSEGGRGNEQFF. The DNA for the CDR3 is TGTGCCTGCTCGGAGGGGGGGCGGGGAAATGAGCAGTTCTTC.

The chain recombines TRBV15 with TRBJ1-5; 8 nucleotides line up with TRBD1. With V trimmed by 3 bases and J by 6 bases, 4 bases remained unmatched. The CDR3 is 14 residues long. The germline V gene has CDR1 LNHNV and CDR2 YYDKDF (reference sequence). In nucleotides, the CDR3 is TGTGCCACCAGCAGGGAACAGGGGGTTCAGCCCCAGCATTTT. Protein product: CATSREQGVQPQHF.

J is TRBJ1-5 and V is TRBV6-6; 7 nucleotides line up with TRBD1. With V trimmed by 6 bases and J by 4 bases, 3 bases remained unmatched. The CDR3 covers 13 residues. The germline gives CDR1 MNHNY, CDR2 SVGAGI (reference sequence). The CDR3 sequence: CASSPRGNQPQHF. The DNA for the CDR3 is TGTGCCAGCAGCCCCAGGGGGAATCAGCCCCAGCATTTT.

CDR3 nucleotides: TGTGCCAGCAGTTCTCTAGCGGGAGAGGGCGAGCAGTACTTC. It translates to CASSSLAGEGEQYF. The genes are TRBV6-5 and TRBJ2-7; 10 bases are shared with TRBD2. With V trimmed by 4 bases and J by 6 bases, 6 bases remained unmatched. Germline assignment: CDR1 MNHEY and CDR2 SVGAGI. This CDR3 is built from 14 residues.

The chain links TRBV6-5 to TRBJ1-4; TRBD1 agrees at 7 bases. Germline CDR1 reads MNHEY; CDR2 reads SVGAGI. Trimming at V came to 6 bases and at J to 8 bases, leaving 9 bases not matched to a gene. The CDR3 is made up of 14 amino acids. The CDR3 nucleotides read TGTGCCAGCAGGACAGGGTTGGTTGGCGAAAAACTGTTTTTT. Amino acid sequence: CASRTGLVGEKLFF.

The rearrangement uses TRBV4-2 and TRBJ1-3; no reliable D call. The CDR3 extends over 13 amino acids. V was clipped by 0 bases and J by 7 bases, with 7 bases between them. Germline CDR1 and CDR2: LGHNA and YNFKEQ. CDR3 residues: CASSQDPVNTIYF. As DNA, the CDR3 is TGTGCCAGCAGCCAAGATCCTGTTAACACCATATATTTT.

The chain combines TRBV2 with TRBJ2-7; 9 nucleotides agree with TRBD2. Germline lookup yields CDR1 SNHLY and CDR2 FYNNEI. The CDR3 is made up of 14 amino acids. After removal of 6 bases from V and 3 bases from J, the junction contained 6 bases not matched to a gene. This CDR3 reads CASSPSGVLYEQYF. Written as DNA, the CDR3 is TGTGCCAGCAGCCCTAGCGGGGTACTCTACGAGCAGTACTTC.

V gene TRBV7-9 combines with J gene TRBJ2-7; 7 nucleotides match TRBD1. V lost 4 bases and J lost 3; bases outside the gene matches: 6. The CDR3 totals 14 residues. From germline, CDR1 is SEHNR and CDR2 FQNEAQ (reference sequence). The DNA for the CDR3 is TGTGCCAGCAGCTCGAGACAGGGTGACTACGAGCAGTACTTC. Amino acids: CASSSRQGDYEQYF.

This chain uses TRBV6-5 with TRBJ2-1, with D perhaps matching TRBD2 (5 bases). The ends were cut back, 4 bases at V and 10 bases at J, with 8 bases in the middle. CDR1 and CDR2 from the germline V gene are MNHEY and SVGAGI. This CDR3 region has 11 residues. The CDR3 here is CASSWTGEQFF. In DNA form, the CDR3 reads TGTGCCAGCAGTTGGACTGGCGAGCAGTTCTTC.

V and J are TRBV11-1 and TRBJ2-3; 9 bases line up with TRBD2. The J segment lost 0 bases and the V segment lost 5 bases, leaving 6 bases of the junction unmatched. The CDR3 totals 16 residues. Per the germline V gene, CDR1 is SGHAT and CDR2 is FQDESV (reference sequence). The CDR3 is CASSSTGTSSTDTQYF. In DNA form, the CDR3 reads TGTGCCAGCAGCAGCACCGGGACTAGCAGCACAGATACGCAGTATTTT.

The chain couples TRBV11-2 to TRBJ2-2; TRBD2 matches 15 bases. V lost 5 bases and J lost 6; bases outside the gene matches: 1. Per the germline V gene, CDR1 is SGHAT and CDR2 is FQNNGV. The CDR3 covers 15 residues. In DNA, the CDR3 is TGTGCCAGCAGCCGGACTAGCGGGAGGGCCGGGGAGCTGTTTTTT. Protein product: CASSRTSGRAGELFF.

The genes are TRBV7-2 and TRBJ1-3; no firm D call. The CDR3 consists of 13 residues. Trimming took 5 bases from V and 4 from J, leaving 9 bases between them. CDR1 and CDR2 from the germline V gene are SGHTA and FQGNSA. The chain's CDR3 is CASSQQSGNTIYF. The DNA of the CDR3 is TGTGCCAGCAGCCAACAGTCGGGAAACACCATATATTTT.

The chain is built from TRBV3-1 (or the pseudogene TRBV3-2) and TRBJ2-7; D unresolved. The CDR3 extends over 13 amino acids. Germline V gene lookup returns CDR1 LGHDT and CDR2 YNNKEL (reference sequence). The ends were cut back, 1 base at V and 2 bases at J, with 6 bases in the middle. The CDR3 region has the DNA TGTGCCAGCAGCCAAGCGGGTGCCTACGAGCAGTACTTC. This gives the protein CASSQAGAYEQYF.

The J gene is TRBJ2-5, the V gene TRBV19; 7 nucleotides align to TRBD1. The ends lost 5 bases at V and 5 bases at J; junction bases unmatched: 11. The germline V gene has CDR1 LNHDA and CDR2 SQIVND (reference sequence). The CDR3 has 15 amino acids. For the CDR3, the DNA is TGTGCCAGTAGTCTTCTTGGACAGGCAATGGAGACCCAGTACTTC. Translation: CASSLLGQAMETQYF.